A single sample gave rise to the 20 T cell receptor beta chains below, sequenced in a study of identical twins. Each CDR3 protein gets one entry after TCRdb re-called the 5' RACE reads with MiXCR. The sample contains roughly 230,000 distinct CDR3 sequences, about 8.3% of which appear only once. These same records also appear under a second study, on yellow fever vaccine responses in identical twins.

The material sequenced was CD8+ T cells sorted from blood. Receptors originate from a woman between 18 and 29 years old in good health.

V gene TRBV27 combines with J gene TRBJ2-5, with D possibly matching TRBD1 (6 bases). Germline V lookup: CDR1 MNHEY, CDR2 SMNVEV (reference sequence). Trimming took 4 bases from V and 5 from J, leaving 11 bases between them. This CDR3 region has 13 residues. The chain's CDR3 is CASSWDIMETQYF. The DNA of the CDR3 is TGTGCCAGCAGTTGGGACATTATGGAGACCCAGTACTTC.

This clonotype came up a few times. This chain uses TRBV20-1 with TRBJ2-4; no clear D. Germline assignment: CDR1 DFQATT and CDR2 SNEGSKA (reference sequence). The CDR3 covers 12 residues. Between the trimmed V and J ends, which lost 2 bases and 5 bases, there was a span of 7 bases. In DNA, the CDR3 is TGCAGTGCTAGACCCGAAGAAAACATTCAGTACTTC. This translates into CSARPEENIQYF.

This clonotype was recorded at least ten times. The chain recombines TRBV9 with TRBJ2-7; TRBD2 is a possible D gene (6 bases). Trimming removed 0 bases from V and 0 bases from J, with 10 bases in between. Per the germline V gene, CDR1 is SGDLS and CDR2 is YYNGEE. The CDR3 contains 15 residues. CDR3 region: CASSVGAGSSYEQYF. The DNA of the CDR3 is TGTGCCAGCAGCGTAGGGGCGGGGAGCTCCTACGAGCAGTACTTC. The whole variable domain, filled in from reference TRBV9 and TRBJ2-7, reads DSGVTQTPKHLITATGQRVTLRCSPRSGDLSVYWYQQSLDQGLQFLIQYYNGEERAKGNILERFSAQQFPDLHSELNLSSLELGDSALYFCASSVGAGSSYEQYFGPGTRLTVT.

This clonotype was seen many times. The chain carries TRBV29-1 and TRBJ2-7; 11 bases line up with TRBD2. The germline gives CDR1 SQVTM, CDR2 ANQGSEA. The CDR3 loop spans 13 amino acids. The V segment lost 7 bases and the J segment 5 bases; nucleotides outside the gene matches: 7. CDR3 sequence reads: CSATLAGVNEQYF. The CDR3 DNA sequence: TGCAGCGCCACACTAGCGGGAGTGAACGAGCAGTACTTC.

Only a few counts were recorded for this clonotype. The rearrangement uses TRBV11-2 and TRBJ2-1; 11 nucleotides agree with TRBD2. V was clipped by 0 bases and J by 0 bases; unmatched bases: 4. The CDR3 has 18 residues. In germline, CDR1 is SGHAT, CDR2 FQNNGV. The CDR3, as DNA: TGTGCCAGCAGCTTAGATCCCCTAGCGGGGGGCTCCTACAATGAGCAGTTCTTC. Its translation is CASSLDPLAGGSYNEQFF.

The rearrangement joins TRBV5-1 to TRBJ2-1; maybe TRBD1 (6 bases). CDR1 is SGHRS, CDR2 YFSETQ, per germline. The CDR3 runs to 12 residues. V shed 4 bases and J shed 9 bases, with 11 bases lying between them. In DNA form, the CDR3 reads TGCGCCAGCAGCCCCCAGGGGCCTGAGCAGTTCTTC. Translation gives CASSPQGPEQFF.

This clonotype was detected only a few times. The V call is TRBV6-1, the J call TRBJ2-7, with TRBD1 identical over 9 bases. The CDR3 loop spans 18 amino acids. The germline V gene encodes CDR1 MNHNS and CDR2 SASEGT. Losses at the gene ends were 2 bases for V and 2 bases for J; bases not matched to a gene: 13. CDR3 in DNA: TGTGCCAGCAGTGAACTCCCGGGACAGGGCTCATTTGCCTACGAGCAGTACTTC. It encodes CASSELPGQGSFAYEQYF.

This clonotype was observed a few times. The DNA for the CDR3 is TGTGCCAGCAGCACAGATATAGCTGGGGCCAACGTCCTGACTTTC. Amino acid sequence: CASSTDIAGANVLTF. The chain employs TRBV11-2 and TRBJ2-6; no definite D call. The CDR3 has 15 residues. Trimming left V 5 bases short and J 2 bases short, with 10 bases between. Germline CDR1 is SGHAT and CDR2 is FQNNGV. Using reference TRBV11-2 and TRBJ2-6 for the parts outside the CDR3, the full variable domain is EAGVAQSPRYKIIEKRQSVAFWCNPISGHATLYWYQQILGQGPKLLIQFQNNGVVDDSQLPKDRFSAERLKGVDSTLKIQPAKLEDSAVYLCASSTDIAGANVLTFGAGSRLTVL.

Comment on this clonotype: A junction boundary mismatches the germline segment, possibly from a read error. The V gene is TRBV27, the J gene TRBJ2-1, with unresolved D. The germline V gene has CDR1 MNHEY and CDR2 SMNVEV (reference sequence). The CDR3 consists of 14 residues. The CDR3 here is CATSYRFSYNEQFF. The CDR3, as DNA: TGTGCCACCAGTTACCGGTTCTCCTACAATGAGCAGTTCTTC.

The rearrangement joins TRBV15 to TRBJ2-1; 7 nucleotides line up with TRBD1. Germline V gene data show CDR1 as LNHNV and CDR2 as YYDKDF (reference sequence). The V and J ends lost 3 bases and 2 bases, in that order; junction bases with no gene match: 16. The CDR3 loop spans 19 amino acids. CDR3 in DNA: TGTGCCACCAGCAGCACCCGACAGGGAAGGTTTTCGACCTACAATGAGCAGTTCTTC. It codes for CATSSTRQGRFSTYNEQFF.

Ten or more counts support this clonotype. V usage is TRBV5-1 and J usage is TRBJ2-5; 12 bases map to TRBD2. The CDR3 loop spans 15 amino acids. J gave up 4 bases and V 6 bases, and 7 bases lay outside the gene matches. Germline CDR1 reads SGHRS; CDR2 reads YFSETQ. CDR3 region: CASNWLAGGLETQYF. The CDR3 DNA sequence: TGCGCCAGCAATTGGCTAGCGGGAGGGCTAGAGACCCAGTACTTC.

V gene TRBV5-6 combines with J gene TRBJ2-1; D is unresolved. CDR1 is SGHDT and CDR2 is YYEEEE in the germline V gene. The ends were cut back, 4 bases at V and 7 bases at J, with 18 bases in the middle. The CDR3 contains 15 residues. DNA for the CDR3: TGTGCCAGCAGCGGAGAGGTAGCAGTTTGGAATGAGCAGTTCTTC. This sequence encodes CASSGEVAVWNEQFF.

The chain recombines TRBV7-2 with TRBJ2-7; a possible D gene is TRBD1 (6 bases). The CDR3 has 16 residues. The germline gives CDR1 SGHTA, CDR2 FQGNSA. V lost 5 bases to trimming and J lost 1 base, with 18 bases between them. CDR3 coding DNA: TGTGCCAGCAGCCTACCCACAGGGATGGAGTCCTACGAGCAGTACTTC. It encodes CASSLPTGMESYEQYF.

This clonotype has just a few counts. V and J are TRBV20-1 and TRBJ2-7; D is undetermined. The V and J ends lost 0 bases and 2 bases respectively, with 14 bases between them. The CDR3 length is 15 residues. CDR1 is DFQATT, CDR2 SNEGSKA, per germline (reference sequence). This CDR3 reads CSARDFGATTYEQYF. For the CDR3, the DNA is TGCAGTGCTAGAGATTTCGGCGCGACAACCTACGAGCAGTACTTC.

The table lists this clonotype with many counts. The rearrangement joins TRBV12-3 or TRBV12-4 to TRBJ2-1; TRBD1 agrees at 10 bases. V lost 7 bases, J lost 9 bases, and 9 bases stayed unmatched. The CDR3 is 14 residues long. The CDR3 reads CASTTGTGASEQFF. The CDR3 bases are TGTGCCAGCACCACCGGGACAGGGGCTTCTGAGCAGTTCTTC.

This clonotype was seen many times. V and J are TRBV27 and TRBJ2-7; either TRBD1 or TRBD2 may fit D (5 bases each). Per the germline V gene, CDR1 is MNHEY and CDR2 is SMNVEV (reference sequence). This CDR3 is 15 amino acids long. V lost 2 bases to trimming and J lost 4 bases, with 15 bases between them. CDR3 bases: TGTGCCAGCAGTTTAGGGGGTACCTTTGGGTACGAGCAGTACTTC. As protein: CASSLGGTFGYEQYF.

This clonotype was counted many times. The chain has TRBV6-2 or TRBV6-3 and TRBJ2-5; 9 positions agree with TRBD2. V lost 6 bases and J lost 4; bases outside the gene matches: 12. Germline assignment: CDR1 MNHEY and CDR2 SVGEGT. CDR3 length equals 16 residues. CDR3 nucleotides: TGTGCCAGCAGCTACGCGAGCGGGAGGTTTCGAGAGACCCAGTACTTC. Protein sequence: CASSYASGRFRETQYF.

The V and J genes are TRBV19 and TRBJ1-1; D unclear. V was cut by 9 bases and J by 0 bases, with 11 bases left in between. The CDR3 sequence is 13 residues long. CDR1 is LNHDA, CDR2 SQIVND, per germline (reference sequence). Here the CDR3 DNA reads TGTGCCAGCCTCGGGATCTTGAACACTGAAGCTTTCTTT. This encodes CASLGILNTEAFF.

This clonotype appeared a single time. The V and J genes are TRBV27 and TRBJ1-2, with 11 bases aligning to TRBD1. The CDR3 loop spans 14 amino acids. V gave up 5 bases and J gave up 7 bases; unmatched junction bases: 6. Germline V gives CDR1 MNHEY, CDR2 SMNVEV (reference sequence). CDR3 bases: TGTGCCAGCAGTATAGGACAGGGGGCAGGTGGCTACACCTTC. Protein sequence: CASSIGQGAGGYTF.

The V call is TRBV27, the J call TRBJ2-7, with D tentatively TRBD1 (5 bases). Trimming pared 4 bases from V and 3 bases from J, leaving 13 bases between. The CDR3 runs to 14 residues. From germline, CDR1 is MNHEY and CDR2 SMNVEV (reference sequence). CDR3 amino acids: CASSSQGSLYEQYF. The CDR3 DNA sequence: TGTGCCAGCAGTTCCCAGGGTTCACTCTACGAGCAGTACTTC.